The 10 T cell receptor beta chains below all came from one sample that was sequenced in a study of shared clonotypes between healthy human individuals (dated by TCRdb to about 2020). CD8 naive samples were CD45RO-negative cells positively selected for CCR7, giving a CD45RA+CCR7+ population that excluded TemRA cells. The library was built by means of the immunoSEQ multiplex PCR assay. Drawn from immuneACCESS, this table holds only the in-frame rearrangements with V and J called that TCRdb kept. Clones are partly lost; checked studies trace under half to an unresolved V gene and leave the rest unexplained. Present in this sample are some 2.1 million clones, less than 95% of which were seen just once. About 1.1% of the sample lies in the top ten. The specimen sequenced was naive CD8+ T cells sorted from blood. Sample cell subset or site, as interpreted from the label and publication: CD45RA+CCR7+. The receptors here all came from a man between 18 and 29 years old in good health.

The rearrangement uses TRBV7-2 and TRBJ1-2; the D is unclear. The length of the CDR3 is 11 residues. CDR1 is SGHTA, CDR2 FQGNSA, per germline. Trimming cost V 1 base and J 8 bases, with 5 bases left between them. The CDR3 loop reads CASSLVGGYTF. CDR3 DNA: TGTGCCAGCAGCTTAGTAGGGGGCTACACCTTC. Variable domain in full (rest from reference TRBV7-2 and TRBJ1-2): GAGVSQSPSNKVTEKGKDVELRCDPISGHTALYWYRQSLGQGLEFLIYFQGNSAPDKSGLPSDRFSAERTGGSVSTLTIQRTQQEDSAVYLCASSLVGGYTFGSGTRLTVV.

This chain links TRBV6-1 with TRBJ1-1; D not certain. Germline V CDR1 and CDR2: MNHNS, SASEGT. This CDR3 is built from 14 residues. V shed 3 bases and J shed 3 bases, with 11 bases lying between them. The CDR3 DNA reads TGTGCCAGCAGTGACTGGGTGGTGGACACTGAAGCTTTCTTT. It specifies CASSDWVVDTEAFF.

This sequence joins TRBV9 and TRBJ2-5; weak D call: TRBD2 (6 bases). Trimming removed 0 bases from V and 5 bases from J, with 11 bases in between. Per the germline V gene, CDR1 is SGDLS and CDR2 is YYNGEE. This CDR3 spans 14 amino acids. For the CDR3, the DNA is TGTGCCAGCAGCGTAGGGGGGGTACCGGAGACCCAGTACTTC. Its protein is CASSVGGVPETQYF.

This rearrangement joins TRBV2 to TRBJ2-5, with a possible D match to TRBD1 (6 bases). Trimming removed 4 bases at V and 5 bases at J, with 26 bases between. This CDR3 comprises 18 residues. The germline CDR1 and CDR2 sequences are SNHLY and FYNNEI. The CDR3 region has the DNA TGTGCCAGCAGTGCATGGTCCACAGGGACGATTAGACAGGAGACCCAGTACTTC. It translates to CASSAWSTGTIRQETQYF.

The J gene is TRBJ2-5, the V gene TRBV28, with D tentatively TRBD1 (5 bases). The germline gives CDR1 MDHEN, CDR2 SYDVKM. This CDR3 comprises 18 residues. Deletions cut 3 bases from V and 2 bases from J, with 22 bases between. The CDR3 DNA follows: TGTGCCAGCAGTTTGGGTATTACCTCAACAGGTTTGCAAGAGACCCAGTACTTC. Its protein is CASSLGITSTGLQETQYF.

The CDR3 sequence is CASSFAGGTQYF. The DNA of the CDR3 is TGTGCCAGCAGCTTTGCGGGAGGGACCCAGTACTTC. The rearrangement links TRBV5-6 to TRBJ2-5, with 8 bases matching TRBD2. The CDR3 sequence is 12 residues long. Germline CDR1 and CDR2: SGHDT and YYEEEE. J gave up 7 bases and V 2 bases, and 1 base lay outside the gene matches.

The V gene is TRBV2, the J gene TRBJ2-7; a possible D gene is TRBD2 (6 bases). V gave up 1 base and J gave up 3 bases, with 10 bases separating them. This CDR3 has 14 residues. Germline CDR1 and CDR2: SNHLY and FYNNEI. The CDR3 DNA reads TGTGCCAGCAGTGAAGGCGGGGTTCTCTACGAGCAGTACTTC. Translating gives CASSEGGVLYEQYF.

The V call is TRBV7-9, the J call TRBJ2-1, with TRBD2 matching 7 bases. This CDR3 is built from 12 residues. Trimming cost V 5 bases and J 9 bases; bases outside gene matches: 4. Germline assignment: CDR1 SEHNR and CDR2 FQNEAQ (reference sequence). CDR3 protein: CASSPGGPEQFF. The CDR3 DNA follows: TGTGCCAGCAGCCCGGGGGGACCTGAGCAGTTCTTC.

The chain uses TRBV6-1 and TRBJ1-1, with D uncertain. Trimming shortened V by 8 bases and J by 1 base, and 11 bases separated the two germline ends. Per germline, CDR1 MNHNS and CDR2 SASEGT. The CDR3 is 13 amino acids. The CDR3: CASVSRQNTEAFF. The CDR3 coding sequence is TGTGCCAGCGTAAGTCGGCAGAACACTGAAGCTTTCTTT.

This chain joins TRBV6-5 and TRBJ2-1, with unresolved D. The V gene lost 2 bases and the J gene lost 6 bases, with 11 bases spanning the gap. Germline V lookup: CDR1 MNHEY, CDR2 SVGAGI. The CDR3 has 14 residues. The DNA of the CDR3 is TGTGCCAGCAGTTACGGCTCCCTGGGCAATGAGCAGTTCTTC. Its protein is CASSYGSLGNEQFF.